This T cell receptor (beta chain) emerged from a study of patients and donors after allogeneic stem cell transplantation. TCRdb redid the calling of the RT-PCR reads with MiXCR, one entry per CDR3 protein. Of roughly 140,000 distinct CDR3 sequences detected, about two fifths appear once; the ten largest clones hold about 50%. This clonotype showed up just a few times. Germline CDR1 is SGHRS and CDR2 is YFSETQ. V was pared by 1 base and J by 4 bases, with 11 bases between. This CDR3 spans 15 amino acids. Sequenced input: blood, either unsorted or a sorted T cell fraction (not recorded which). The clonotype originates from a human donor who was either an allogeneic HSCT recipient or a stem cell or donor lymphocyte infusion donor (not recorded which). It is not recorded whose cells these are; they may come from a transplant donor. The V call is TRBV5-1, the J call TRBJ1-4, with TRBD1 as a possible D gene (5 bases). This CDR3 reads CASSLSRGSNEKLFF. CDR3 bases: TGCGCCAGCAGCTTGTCCCGGGGGAGTAATGAAAAACTGTTTTTT.